The source of this T cell receptor beta chain is a study of T cell responses to AZD1222 COVID-19 vaccine. There are 14 residues in the CDR3. In germline, CDR1 is LGHNA, CDR2 YSLEER. The V end was cut by 3 bases, the J end by 11 bases, with 19 bases between. Here immunoSEQ multiplex PCR was the method, and the copy in TCRdb shows in-frame clones only, minus some. This table has more than 140,000 clones, approximately 88% appearing once. The J gene is TRBJ1-1, the V gene TRBV4-3; no definite D call. Sample: peripheral blood, taken on day 0 of AZD1222 vaccination. This clonotype originated in an adult in good health. CDR3 amino acids: CASSQSFGLMVAFF. CDR3 sequence (DNA): TGCGCCAGCAGCCAGTCCTTTGGTCTCATGGTGGCTTTCTTT.